This T cell receptor beta chain was recorded in a study of CD8+CD57+ T cells in acquired aplastic anemia. Across the study: Isolated CD4+ and CD8+ cells, once sorted, yielded DNA averaging roughly 3.2 ug. CD4+ cell libraries from healthy donors averaged approximately 10 million reads. Study-level points and caveats: Patients and healthy controls showed no significant CD8+ Simpson's diversity difference. There were over 25 CD8+ CDR3 sequences that occurred in both patients and controls.

A word on this clonotype: Its antigen is as yet unknown.

For CDR3 and TCR beta VDJ profiling, genomic DNA was the template used. TCRdb redid the calling of the reads with MiXCR, one entry per CDR3 protein. The sample lists about 170,000 distinct CDR3 sequences; under 75% were seen once. The CDR3 contains 16 residues. Germline loops: CDR1 LGHNA, CDR2 YNFKEQ. V shed 1 base and J 2 bases; nucleotides not matched to a gene: 8. The sequenced material came from sorted CD4+, CD8+, or CD8+CD57+ T cells (not recorded which) from PBMCs. This clonotype was sampled from a human donor in good health. The chain links TRBV4-2 to TRBJ2-7; the match to TRBD1 covers 7 bases. This CDR3 reads CASSQALGTDTYEQYF. CDR3 in DNA: TGTGCCAGCAGCCAAGCCCTCGGGACAGATACCTACGAGCAGTACTTC.